This entry concerns a single T cell receptor (beta chain). The data were taken from a study of blood T cell repertoires in COVID-19. Study-wide background: COVID-19 samples collected from the United States, Italy and Spain covered acute and convalescent phases. The cDNA or gDNA used as material had been derived from T cells, B-cell-depleted T cells, or PBMCs.

Source study methods: The authors estimated nucleated cell counts from reference gene primer amplification. TCRdb's copy holds only in-frame clones and misses some; the assay was immunoSEQ multiplex PCR. That table gives V, J and clone size, and the DNA gave D and trimming. The sample holds approximately 150,000 clones, around 80% seen once. The sample comprised peripheral blood. The TCR originated in a woman aged 65 to 85 with acute or convalescent COVID-19.

The DNA for the CDR3 is TGCGCCAGCAGCGGGGTAGGGGCCCTATACAATGAGCAGTTCTTC. It codes for CASSGVGALYNEQFF. The chain uses TRBV4-3 and TRBJ2-1, with a tentative D call TRBD1 (5 bases). Germline CDR1 is LGHNA and CDR2 is YSLEER. V was trimmed by 5 bases and J by 4 bases, leaving 15 bases between them. The CDR3 consists of 15 residues.